This T cell receptor (beta chain) originates from a study of shared T cell receptors in the human thymus. V was pared by 0 bases and J by 4 bases, with 14 bases between. This CDR3 contains 15 residues. Germline CDR1 and CDR2: SGHTS and YDEGEE. TCRdb keeps only in-frame clones here, not all; method: immunoSEQ multiplex PCR. Here the sample spans about 660,000 clones, more than 75% being singletons. The same sample was also studied in work on human thymus T cells. This second study says: Healthy Finnish infants undergoing corrective surgery for congenital heart defects provided the donor material. From resections taken during corrective heart surgery, the thymus tissue was obtained. Use of V and J genes seemed skewed within the thymic and blood repertoires.

The chain uses TRBV5-8 and TRBJ2-7; D unresolved. The sequence was collected from a boy in the first two years of life with a congenital heart defect. Sequenced: thymocytes. The CDR3 DNA reads TGTGCCAGCAGCTTGGTTTGGCGCTCCGGGTACGAGCAGTACTTC. It translates to CASSLVWRSGYEQYF.